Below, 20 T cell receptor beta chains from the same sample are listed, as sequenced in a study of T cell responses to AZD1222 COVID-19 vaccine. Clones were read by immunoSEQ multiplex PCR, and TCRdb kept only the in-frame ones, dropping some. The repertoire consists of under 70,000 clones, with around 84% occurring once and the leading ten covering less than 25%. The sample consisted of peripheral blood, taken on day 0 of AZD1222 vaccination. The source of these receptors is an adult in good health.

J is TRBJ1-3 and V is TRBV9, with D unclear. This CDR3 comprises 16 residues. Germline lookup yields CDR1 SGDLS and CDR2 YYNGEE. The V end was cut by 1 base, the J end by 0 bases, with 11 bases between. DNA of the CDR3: TGTGCCAGCAGCGTAAGCCCCGGCGACTCTGGAAACACCATATATTTT. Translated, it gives CASSVSPGDSGNTIYF.

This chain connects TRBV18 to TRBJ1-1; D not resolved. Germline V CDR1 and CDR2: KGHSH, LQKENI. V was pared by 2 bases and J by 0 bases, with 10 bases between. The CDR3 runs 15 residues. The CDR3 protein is CASSPSIGLNTEAFF. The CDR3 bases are TGTGCCAGCTCACCAAGCATCGGGCTGAACACTGAAGCTTTCTTT.

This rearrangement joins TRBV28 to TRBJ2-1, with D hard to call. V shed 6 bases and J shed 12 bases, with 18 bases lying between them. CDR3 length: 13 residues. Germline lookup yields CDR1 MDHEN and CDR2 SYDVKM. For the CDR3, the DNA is TGTGCCAGCAGCCAACCTCAGACTTATGGGCAGTTCTTC. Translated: CASSQPQTYGQFF.

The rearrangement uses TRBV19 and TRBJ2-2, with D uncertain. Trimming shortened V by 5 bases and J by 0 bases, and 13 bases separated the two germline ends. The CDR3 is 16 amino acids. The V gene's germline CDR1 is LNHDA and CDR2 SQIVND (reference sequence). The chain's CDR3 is CASSPSRITNTGELFF. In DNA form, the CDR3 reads TGTGCCAGTAGTCCATCAAGAATTACGAACACCGGGGAGCTGTTTTTT.

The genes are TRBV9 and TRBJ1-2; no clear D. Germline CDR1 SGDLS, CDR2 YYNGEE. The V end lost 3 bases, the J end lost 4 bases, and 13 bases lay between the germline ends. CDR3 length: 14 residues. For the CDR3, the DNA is TGTGCCAGCAGCGCAACCAGCACCACCTATGGCTACACCTTC. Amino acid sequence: CASSATSTTYGYTF.

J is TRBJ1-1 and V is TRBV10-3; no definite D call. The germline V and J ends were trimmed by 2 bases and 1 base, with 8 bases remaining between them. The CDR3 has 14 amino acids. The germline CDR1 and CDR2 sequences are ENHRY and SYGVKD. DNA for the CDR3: TGTGCCATCAGTGAGGGGGTAGGGAACACTGAAGCTTTCTTT. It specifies CAISEGVGNTEAFF.

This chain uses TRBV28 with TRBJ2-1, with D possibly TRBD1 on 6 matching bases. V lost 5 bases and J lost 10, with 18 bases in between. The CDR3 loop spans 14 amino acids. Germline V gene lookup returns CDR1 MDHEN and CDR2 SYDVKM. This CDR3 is CASSPYNRAQEQFF. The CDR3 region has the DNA TGTGCCAGCAGTCCCTACAACAGGGCCCAAGAGCAGTTCTTC. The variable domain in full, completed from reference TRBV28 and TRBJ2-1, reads DVKVTQSSRYLVKRTGEKVFLECVQDMDHENMFWYRQDPGLGLRLIYFSYDVKMKEKGDIPEGYSVSREKKERFSLILESASTNQTSMYLCASSPYNRAQEQFFGPGTRLTVL.

CDR3 DNA sequence: TGTGCCAGCAGCTTAGTGGGCAGTAACTATGGCTACACCTTC. Residues: CASSLVGSNYGYTF. V and J are TRBV7-2 and TRBJ1-2; D is ambiguous. Trimming took 1 base from V and 1 from J, leaving 7 bases between them. Germline V gives CDR1 SGHTA, CDR2 FQGNSA. This CDR3 region has 14 residues. Looking up the rest from reference TRBV7-2 and TRBJ1-2 gives the full variable domain: GAGVSQSPSNKVTEKGKDVELRCDPISGHTALYWYRQSLGQGLEFLIYFQGNSAPDKSGLPSDRFSAERTGGSVSTLTIQRTQQEDSAVYLCASSLVGSNYGYTFGSGTRLTVV.

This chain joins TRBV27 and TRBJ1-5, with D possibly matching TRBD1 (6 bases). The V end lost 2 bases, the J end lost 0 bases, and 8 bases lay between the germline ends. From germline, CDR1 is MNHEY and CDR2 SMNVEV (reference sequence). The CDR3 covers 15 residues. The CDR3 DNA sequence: TGTGCCAGCAGTTTAGGACAGTTTAGCAATCAGCCCCAGCATTTT. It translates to CASSLGQFSNQPQHF.

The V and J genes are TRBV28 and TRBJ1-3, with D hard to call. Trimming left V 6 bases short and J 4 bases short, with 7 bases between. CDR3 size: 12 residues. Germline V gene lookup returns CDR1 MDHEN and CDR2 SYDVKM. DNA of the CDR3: TGTGCCAGCAGCTTCCAGGGAAACACCATATATTTT. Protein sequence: CASSFQGNTIYF.

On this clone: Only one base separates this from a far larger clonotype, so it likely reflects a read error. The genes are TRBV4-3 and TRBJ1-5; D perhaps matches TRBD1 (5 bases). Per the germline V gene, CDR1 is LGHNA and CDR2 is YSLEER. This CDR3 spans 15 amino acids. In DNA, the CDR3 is TGCGCCCGCAGACGGGACCGTCGTAGCAATCAGCCCCAGCATTTT. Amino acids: CARRRDRRSNQPQHF.

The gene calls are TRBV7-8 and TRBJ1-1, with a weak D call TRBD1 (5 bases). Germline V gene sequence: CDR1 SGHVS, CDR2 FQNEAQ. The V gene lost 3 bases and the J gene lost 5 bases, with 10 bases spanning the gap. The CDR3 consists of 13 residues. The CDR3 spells CASSFAGVTEAFF. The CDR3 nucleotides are TGTGCCAGCAGCTTTGCGGGGGTTACTGAAGCTTTCTTT.

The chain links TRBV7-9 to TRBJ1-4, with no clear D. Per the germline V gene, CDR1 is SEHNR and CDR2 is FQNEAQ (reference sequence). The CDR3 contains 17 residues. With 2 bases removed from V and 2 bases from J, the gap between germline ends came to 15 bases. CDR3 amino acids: CASSLPILPGTNEKLFF. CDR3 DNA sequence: TGTGCCAGCAGCTTACCGATCTTACCGGGCACTAATGAAAAACTGTTTTTT.

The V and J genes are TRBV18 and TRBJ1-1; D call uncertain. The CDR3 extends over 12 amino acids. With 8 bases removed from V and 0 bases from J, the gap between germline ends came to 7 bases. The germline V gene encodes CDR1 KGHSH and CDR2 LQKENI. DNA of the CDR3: TGTGCCAGCAGGAACATGAACACTGAAGCTTTCTTT. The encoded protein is CASRNMNTEAFF.

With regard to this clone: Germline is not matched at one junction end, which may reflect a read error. CDR3 protein: CASQRDHNEQFF. The CDR3 DNA reads as TGCGCGAGTCAGCGGGACCACAATGAGCAGTTCTTC. The rearrangement uses TRBV6-5 and TRBJ2-1, with 7 bases lining up with TRBD2. Looked up from germline, CDR1 is MNHEY and CDR2 is SVGAGI. The CDR3 contains 12 residues.

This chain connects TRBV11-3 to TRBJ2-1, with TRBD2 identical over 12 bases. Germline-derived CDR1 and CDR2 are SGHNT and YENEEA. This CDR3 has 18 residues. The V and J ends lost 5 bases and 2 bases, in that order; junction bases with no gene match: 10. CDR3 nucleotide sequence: TGTGCCAGCAGCCCCGGCTGGCTAGCGGGAGGGACCTACAATGAGCAGTTCTTC. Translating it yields CASSPGWLAGGTYNEQFF.

This CDR3 reads CASSLVAGATDTQYF. The CDR3 DNA reads TGCGCCAGCAGCTTGGTAGCGGGGGCAACAGATACGCAGTATTTT. V usage is TRBV5-1 and J usage is TRBJ2-3; TRBD2 matches 9 bases. Germline assignment: CDR1 SGHRS and CDR2 YFSETQ. Losses at the gene ends were 0 bases for V and 3 bases for J; bases not matched to a gene: 2. The CDR3 length is 15 residues.

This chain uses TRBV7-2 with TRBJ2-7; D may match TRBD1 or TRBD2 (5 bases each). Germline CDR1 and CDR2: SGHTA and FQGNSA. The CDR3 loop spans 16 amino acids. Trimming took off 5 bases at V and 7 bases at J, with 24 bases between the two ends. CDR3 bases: TGTGCCAGCAGCCCTACCGGGGACCCCTCTAAATGGGAGCAGTACTTC. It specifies CASSPTGDPSKWEQYF.

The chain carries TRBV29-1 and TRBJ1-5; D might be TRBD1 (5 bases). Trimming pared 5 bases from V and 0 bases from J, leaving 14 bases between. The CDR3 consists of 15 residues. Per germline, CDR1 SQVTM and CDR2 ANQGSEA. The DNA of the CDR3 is TGCAGCGTTAAAGCCGACAGTTATAGCAATCAGCCCCAGCATTTT. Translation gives CSVKADSYSNQPQHF.

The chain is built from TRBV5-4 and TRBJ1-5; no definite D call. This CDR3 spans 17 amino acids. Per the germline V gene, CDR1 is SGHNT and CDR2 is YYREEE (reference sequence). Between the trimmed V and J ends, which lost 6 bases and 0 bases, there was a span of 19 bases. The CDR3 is CASIPQQSGYSNQPQHF. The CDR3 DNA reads TGTGCCAGCATCCCACAACAGAGTGGGTATAGCAATCAGCCCCAGCATTTT. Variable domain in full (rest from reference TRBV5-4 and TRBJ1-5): ETGVTQSPTHLIKTRGQQVTLRCSSQSGHNTVSWYQQALGQGPQFIFQYYREEENGRGNFPPRFSGLQFPNYSSELNVNALELDDSALYLCASIPQQSGYSNQPQHFGDGTRLSIL.